This TCR beta chain was retrieved from a study of blood T cells in healthy people across ages. Comment on this clonotype: What it recognizes is unknown.

It was about 10 milliliters of peripheral blood that were drawn from each donor. The V and J ends lost 9 bases and 2 bases respectively, with 11 bases between them. The CDR3 loop spans 13 amino acids. The study, taken as a whole, reports: Long-lived donors exceeded aged donors in naive CD4+ cells and diversity.

The second PCR ran about 6 to 12 cycles with a sample-barcoded 5' primer and J-beta primers. MiXCR was run by TCRdb on the 5' RACE reads, yielding one entry per CDR3 protein. Among around 1.5 million distinct CDR3 sequences listed, approximately 63% were seen once. The clonotype comes from a man younger than 30 in good health. The material sequenced was blood. The rearrangement links TRBV12-3 or TRBV12-4 to TRBJ2-1; D is ambiguous. DNA of the CDR3: TGTGCCAGTGGTCCAGGAACCTACAATGAGCAGTTCTTC. It encodes CASGPGTYNEQFF.